A single T cell receptor beta chain is shown here with its context. The source of the sample is a study of blood T cell repertoires in COVID-19. Trimming removed 5 bases at V and 0 bases at J, with 17 bases between. Per the germline V gene, CDR1 is SGHVS and CDR2 is FQNEAQ. This CDR3 has 16 residues. Using immunoSEQ multiplex PCR, the repertoire was profiled, and TCRdb retains in-frame clones only, with some absent. The sample holds roughly 480,000 clones, roughly 87% seen once. This TCR came from a man between 18 and 35 years old with COVID-19, enrolled during active disease. This chain links TRBV7-8 with TRBJ2-7, with TRBD2 as a possible D gene (6 bases). Sequencing input: peripheral blood. The CDR3 is CASSLPGRGSSYEQYF. The CDR3 nucleotides read TGTGCCAGCAGCCTGCCGGGTCGGGGGAGCTCCTACGAGCAGTACTTC.